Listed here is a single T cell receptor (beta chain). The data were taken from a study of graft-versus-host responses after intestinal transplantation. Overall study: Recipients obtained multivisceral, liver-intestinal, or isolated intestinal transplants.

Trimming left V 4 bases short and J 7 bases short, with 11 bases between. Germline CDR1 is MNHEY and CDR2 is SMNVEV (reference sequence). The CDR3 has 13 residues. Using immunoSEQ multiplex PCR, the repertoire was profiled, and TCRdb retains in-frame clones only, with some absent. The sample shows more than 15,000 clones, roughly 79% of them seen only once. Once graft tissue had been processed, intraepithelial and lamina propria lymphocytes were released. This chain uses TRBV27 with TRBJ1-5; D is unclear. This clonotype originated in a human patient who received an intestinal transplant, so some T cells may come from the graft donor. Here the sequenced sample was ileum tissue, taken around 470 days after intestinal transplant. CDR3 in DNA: TGTGCCAGCAGTTACGCCGCGGGACAGCCCCAGCATTTT. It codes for CASSYAAGQPQHF.